These 29 T cell receptor beta chains originate from one sample sequenced in a study of shared clonotypes between healthy human individuals. TCRdb's table, derived via immunoSEQ multiplex PCR, lists solely in-frame clones and lacks some. This sample has roughly 2.2 million clones, with 85% to 95% found just once. Material for sequencing was naive CD4+ T cells from PBMCs. The subset is: CD45RA+ positively selected. These receptors came from a man between 18 and 35 years old in good health. Some clones in this sample may be carry-over from other donors' samples.

V and J are TRBV28 and TRBJ1-1; a weak D match, TRBD1 (5 bases). CDR3 length equals 17 residues. The ends were cut back, 5 bases at V and 5 bases at J, with 24 bases in the middle. Germline lookup yields CDR1 MDHEN and CDR2 SYDVKM. CDR3 in amino acids: CASSPIPSAPGLTEAFF. For the CDR3, the DNA is TGTGCCAGCAGTCCCATCCCATCCGCCCCAGGGTTAACTGAAGCTTTCTTT.

This chain uses TRBV28 with TRBJ1-1; 8 bases are a match to TRBD1. This CDR3 comprises 17 residues. J was trimmed by 5 bases and V by 4 bases; bases with no gene match: 15. Germline CDR1 reads MDHEN; CDR2 reads SYDVKM. The chain's CDR3 is CASSSPGDRRLWTEAFF. The CDR3 DNA follows: TGTGCCAGCAGTTCCCCCGGGGACAGGAGGTTATGGACTGAAGCTTTCTTT. Together with reference TRBV28 and TRBJ1-1, the CDR3 gives the full variable domain: DVKVTQSSRYLVKRTGEKVFLECVQDMDHENMFWYRQDPGLGLRLIYFSYDVKMKEKGDIPEGYSVSREKKERFSLILESASTNQTSMYLCASSSPGDRRLWTEAFFGQGTRLTVV.

The genes are TRBV14 and TRBJ2-5, with 7 bases that match TRBD2. V lost 7 bases, J lost 4 bases, and 6 bases stayed unmatched. CDR3 length: 13 residues. The V gene's germline CDR1 is SGHDN and CDR2 FVKESK. CDR3 amino acids: CASTPAGSETQYF. Written as DNA, the CDR3 is TGTGCCAGCACCCCAGCGGGATCAGAGACCCAGTACTTC.

The rearrangement links TRBV5-6 to TRBJ1-5; D is ambiguous. V lost 1 base, J lost 0 bases, and 5 bases lay in between. There are 14 residues in the CDR3. Germline-derived CDR1 and CDR2 are SGHDT and YYEEEE. The CDR3 region is CASSLRPSNQPQHF. CDR3 bases: TGTGCCAGCAGCTTGCGACCTAGCAATCAGCCCCAGCATTTT.

The V and J genes are TRBV2 and TRBJ1-2; the D is unclear. Between the trimmed V and J ends, which lost 1 base and 8 bases, there was a span of 11 bases. The CDR3 loop spans 13 amino acids. Germline CDR1 and CDR2: SNHLY and FYNNEI. CDR3: CASSEVEGNGYTF. The CDR3 DNA follows: TGTGCCAGCAGTGAAGTGGAGGGCAACGGCTACACCTTC.

This clone was seen only a few times. The chain couples TRBV10-3 to TRBJ2-2; unclear D gene. The CDR3 contains 12 residues. Per the germline V gene, CDR1 is ENHRY and CDR2 is SYGVKD. The V end lost 5 bases, the J end lost 6 bases, and 7 bases lay between the germline ends. CDR3 DNA sequence: TGTGCCATCAGTCCAGGAGCCGGGGAGCTGTTTTTT. It translates to CAISPGAGELFF.

This clone was seen only once. The chain links TRBV5-1 to TRBJ2-1, with TRBD2 matching over 10 bases. Trimming at V came to 1 base and at J to 12 bases, leaving 13 bases not matched to a gene. The CDR3 runs to 16 residues. Germline-derived CDR1 and CDR2 are SGHRS and YFSETQ. The CDR3 protein is CASSLTSGNTVGVQFF. CDR3 bases: TGCGCCAGCAGCTTGACTAGCGGGAACACTGTAGGGGTGCAGTTCTTC. Complete variable domain (other parts from reference TRBV5-1 and TRBJ2-1): KAGVTQTPRYLIKTRGQQVTLSCSPISGHRSVSWYQQTPGQGLQFLFEYFSETQRNKGNFPGRFSGRQFSNSRSEMNVSTLELGDSALYLCASSLTSGNTVGVQFFGPGTRLTVL.

The chain uses TRBV5-1 and TRBJ1-1; D gene uncertain. CDR1 is SGHRS, CDR2 YFSETQ, per germline. This CDR3 region has 16 residues. The germline V and J ends were trimmed by 2 bases and 6 bases, with 20 bases remaining between them. The CDR3 protein is CASSFKPREISSEAFF. The CDR3 DNA reads TGCGCCAGCAGCTTTAAACCGCGGGAAATCAGCTCTGAAGCTTTCTTT.

In this sample, this clone turned up once. V and J are TRBV7-9 and TRBJ2-1; 11 nucleotides match TRBD2. The germline gives CDR1 SEHNR, CDR2 FQNEAQ (reference sequence). After removal of 1 base from V and 9 bases from J, the junction contained 5 bases not matched to a gene. The CDR3 is 15 amino acids. CDR3 loop: CASSLGSGREGEQFF. The CDR3 bases are TGTGCCAGCAGCTTAGGTAGCGGGAGGGAAGGTGAGCAGTTCTTC.

Worth noting for this clone: In the same sample, other DNA sequences code for this CDR3. The genes are TRBV28 and TRBJ1-5, with D perhaps TRBD1 (6 bases). The V gene's germline CDR1 is MDHEN and CDR2 SYDVKM. Trimming pared 2 bases from V and 5 bases from J, leaving 10 bases between. This CDR3 has 14 amino acids. The CDR3 region has the DNA TGTGCCAGCAGTTTAGGGTCAGGGGATCAGCCCCAGCATTTT. It translates to CASSLGSGDQPQHF.

In DNA, the CDR3 is TGTGCCAGTAGTATAACCGGCCCCCCGGGTGAAAAACTGTTTTTT. Residues: CASSITGPPGEKLFF. The chain employs TRBV19 and TRBJ1-4; D is undetermined. The CDR3 consists of 15 residues. V was trimmed by 2 bases and J by 7 bases, leaving 14 bases between them. Germline CDR1 is LNHDA and CDR2 is SQIVND (reference sequence).

The DNA for the CDR3 is TGTGCCAGTAGCAGGCGGGGAGGGGGGAAGCCCTCCTACAATGAGCAGTTCTTC. It is translated as CASSRRGGGKPSYNEQFF. J is TRBJ2-1 and V is TRBV19, with D tentatively TRBD2 (7 bases). Germline CDR1 reads LNHDA; CDR2 reads SQIVND (reference sequence). This CDR3 comprises 18 residues. Trimming took 6 bases from V and 0 from J, leaving 21 bases between them.

This clone came up once. The V gene is TRBV4-1, the J gene TRBJ2-7; 10 bases map to TRBD2. The CDR3 covers 18 residues. Trimming removed 1 base from V and 3 bases from J; junction bases left unmatched: 12. In germline, CDR1 is MGHRA, CDR2 YSYEKL. The CDR3 DNA sequence: TGCGCCAGCAGCCAAGGTCGTGGACCTAGCGGGAGCCTCTACGAGCAGTACTTC. The encoded protein is CASSQGRGPSGSLYEQYF.

The chain has TRBV28 and TRBJ2-7; D might be TRBD1 (6 bases). Trimming cost V 6 bases and J 1 base, with 16 bases left between them. The CDR3 extends over 15 amino acids. The V gene's germline CDR1 is MDHEN and CDR2 SYDVKM. The CDR3 nucleotides read TGTGCCAGCAGACCCTACCGGGACAAGTCCTACGAGCAGTACTTC. Translating it yields CASRPYRDKSYEQYF.

This clone appeared once. J is TRBJ1-3 and V is TRBV5-5; 10 nucleotides line up with TRBD1. The J segment lost 3 bases and the V segment lost 0 bases, leaving 6 bases of the junction unmatched. The CDR3 length is 17 residues. Germline V lookup: CDR1 SGHKS, CDR2 YYEKEE (reference sequence). This CDR3 reads CASSLDPGTGVGNTIYF. DNA for the CDR3: TGTGCCAGCAGCTTGGATCCTGGGACAGGGGTTGGAAACACCATATATTTT.

This clone was seen just once. The V call is TRBV6-5, the J call TRBJ2-4; TRBD1 matches 9 bases. The CDR3 is 14 amino acids. Germline V gives CDR1 MNHEY, CDR2 SVGAGI. After removal of 4 bases from V and 6 bases from J, the junction contained 4 bases not matched to a gene. The CDR3 DNA sequence: TGTGCCAGCAGTTCCCCGGGACAGGGAAACATTCAGTACTTC. Translation: CASSSPGQGNIQYF.

This chain uses TRBV28 with TRBJ2-2, with 9 nucleotides matching TRBD1. The germline CDR1 and CDR2 sequences are MDHEN and SYDVKM. V lost 2 bases, J lost 4 bases, and 5 bases stayed unmatched. The CDR3 has 16 amino acids. The CDR3 here is CASSLRTGVGTGELFF. As DNA, the CDR3 is TGTGCCAGCAGTTTACGGACAGGGGTGGGCACCGGGGAGCTGTTTTTT.

The chain uses TRBV28 and TRBJ2-3, with D uncertain. The CDR3 spans 14 residues. CDR1 is MDHEN, CDR2 SYDVKM, per germline. Trimming cost V 6 bases and J 1 base, with 11 bases left between them. The DNA of the CDR3 is TGTGCCAGCAGGGCGTGGCGGCGCACAGATACGCAGTATTTT. Residues: CASRAWRRTDTQYF.

The CDR3 loop reads CASRVAGGSTGELFF. In DNA, the CDR3 is TGTGCCAGCAGAGTAGCGGGAGGATCGACCGGGGAGCTGTTTTTT. The chain links TRBV2 to TRBJ2-2, with TRBD2 matching 10 bases. Trimming at V came to 6 bases and at J to 5 bases, leaving 6 bases not matched to a gene. The length of the CDR3 is 15 residues. Germline-derived CDR1 and CDR2 are SNHLY and FYNNEI.

This clone came up once. The J gene is TRBJ2-1, the V gene TRBV5-1; 11 nucleotides align to TRBD1. V was pared by 0 bases and J by 7 bases, with 6 bases of the junction left unmatched. This CDR3 spans 16 amino acids. The V gene's germline CDR1 is SGHRS and CDR2 YFSETQ. CDR3 in amino acids: CASSLGMGQGENEQFF. The DNA of the CDR3 is TGCGCCAGCAGCTTGGGAATGGGACAGGGGGAGAATGAGCAGTTCTTC.

Only a few counts were recorded for this clone. The rearrangement uses TRBV25-1 and TRBJ1-1; a weak D match, TRBD1 (5 bases). Germline values: CDR1 MGHDK, CDR2 SYGVNS. The CDR3 is 13 residues long. Trimming took off 6 bases at V and 3 bases at J, with 11 bases between the two ends. The CDR3 nucleotides are TGTGCCAGCAGGGACCGGGGGGACACTGAAGCTTTCTTT. Protein sequence: CASRDRGDTEAFF.

The chain is built from TRBV6-5 and TRBJ2-7; 8 bases are shared with TRBD1. Germline values: CDR1 MNHEY, CDR2 SVGAGI. CDR3 length: 15 residues. The V and J ends lost 2 bases and 2 bases, in that order; junction bases with no gene match: 5. The CDR3 DNA reads TGTGCCAGCAGTTACGATACAGGGGGTACCTACGAGCAGTACTTC. It yields the protein CASSYDTGGTYEQYF.

V gene TRBV10-3 combines with J gene TRBJ2-7; 10 positions match TRBD1. CDR3 size: 16 residues. V was clipped by 2 bases and J by 5 bases; unmatched bases: 9. Germline CDR1 reads ENHRY; CDR2 reads SYGVKD. CDR3 DNA sequence: TGTGCCATCAGTGAGCCGGGGACAGGGGAGGGCGACGAGCAGTACTTC. It codes for CAISEPGTGEGDEQYF.

A word on this clone: Other DNA sequences of this sample code for an identical CDR3. The rearrangement uses TRBV18 and TRBJ2-3, with TRBD2 matching over 14 bases. J lost 4 bases, V lost 4 bases, and 4 bases had no gene match. This CDR3 contains 16 residues. The germline CDR1 and CDR2 sequences are KGHSH and LQKENI. The CDR3 here is CASSLGTSGSADTQYF. The DNA for the CDR3 is TGTGCCAGCTCACTGGGGACTAGCGGGAGCGCAGATACGCAGTATTTT.

The rearrangement links TRBV15 to TRBJ1-2; D unresolved. The germline V gene has CDR1 LNHNV and CDR2 YYDKDF (reference sequence). V lost 3 bases and J lost 5, with 10 bases in between. The CDR3 runs to 13 residues. The chain's CDR3 is CATSRAGLYGYTF. The DNA for the CDR3 is TGTGCCACCAGCAGGGCTGGACTATATGGCTACACCTTC.

The chain is built from TRBV5-5 and TRBJ2-5; D may be TRBD2 (6 bases). Germline CDR1 reads SGHKS; CDR2 reads YYEKEE (reference sequence). This CDR3 contains 16 residues. The V and J ends lost 6 bases and 4 bases respectively, with 22 bases between them. The CDR3: CASTIGTAASGETQYF. The CDR3 bases are TGTGCCAGCACCATTGGGACTGCGGCGTCGGGAGAGACCCAGTACTTC.

The V gene is TRBV9, the J gene TRBJ2-6, with TRBD1 matching over 12 bases. Trimming removed 3 bases from V and 3 bases from J; junction bases left unmatched: 10. CDR3 length: 19 amino acids. Germline assignment: CDR1 SGDLS and CDR2 YYNGEE. The CDR3 nucleotides read TGTGCCAGCAGCGCTCGGGACAGGGGGCCCCGGGGTGGGGCCAACGTCCTGACTTTC. This gives the protein CASSARDRGPRGGANVLTF.

This chain links TRBV5-6 with TRBJ2-7; 12 bases match TRBD1. Trimming cost V 4 bases and J 7 bases; bases outside gene matches: 9. From germline, CDR1 is SGHDT and CDR2 YYEEEE. The CDR3 sequence is 15 residues long. CDR3 sequence reads: CASSAPGQGAREQYF. In DNA, the CDR3 is TGTGCCAGCAGCGCCCCGGGACAGGGGGCTCGGGAGCAGTACTTC.

The rearrangement uses TRBV5-4 and TRBJ2-6, with 14 nucleotides matching TRBD2. This CDR3 spans 18 amino acids. With 4 bases clipped from V and 3 bases from J, the junction kept 6 bases outside the gene matches. Germline-derived CDR1 and CDR2 are SGHNT and YYREEE (reference sequence). CDR3 protein: CASSKGLAGAGGANVLTF. In DNA, the CDR3 is TGTGCCAGCAGCAAGGGACTAGCGGGAGCCGGTGGGGCCAACGTCCTGACTTTC. Together with reference TRBV5-4 and TRBJ2-6, the CDR3 gives the full variable domain: ETGVTQSPTHLIKTRGQQVTLRCSSQSGHNTVSWYQQALGQGPQFIFQYYREEENGRGNFPPRFSGLQFPNYSSELNVNALELDDSALYLCASSKGLAGAGGANVLTFGAGSRLTVL.